Each of the 21 T cell receptor beta chains below was sequenced from the same sample in a study of T cells in Graves' hyperthyroidism and ophthalmopathy. Amplified TCR beta CDR3 regions derived from RNA transcripts. Initially, a first-round RT-PCR of the TCR CDR3 employed the HTBI primer set. TCRdb re-called the multiplex PCR reads with MiXCR, one entry per CDR3 protein. The repertoire holds around 300,000 distinct CDR3 sequences, 12% to 15% seen once, with roughly 7.7% in the top ten. Sequencing used blood. These receptor sequences come from a woman aged 40 to 49 with Graves' hyperthyroidism.

The gene calls are TRBV6-1 and TRBJ2-1; TRBD2 aligns across 9 bases. The CDR3 runs to 14 residues. Losses at the gene ends were 6 bases for V and 15 bases for J; bases not matched to a gene: 15. The V gene's germline CDR1 is MNHNS and CDR2 SASEGT. CDR3 amino acids: CASSWTSVSFKGFF. CDR3 sequence (DNA): TGTGCCAGCAGCTGGACTAGCGTGTCTTTCAAAGGGTTCTTC.

This clonotype was recorded at least ten times. The CDR3 is CASSLGITGELFF. The CDR3 DNA is TGTGCCAGCAGCTTGGGGATAACCGGGGAGCTGTTTTTT. The chain is built from TRBV7-3 and TRBJ2-2; D is uncertain. The CDR3 extends over 13 amino acids. Trimming took off 3 bases at V and 5 bases at J, with 7 bases between the two ends. CDR1 is SGHTA and CDR2 is FQGTGA in the germline V gene.

The DNA of the CDR3 is TGTGCCAGTAGGACAACAGGGAGGACTAACTATGGCTACACCTTC. It encodes CASRTTGRTNYGYTF. This chain links TRBV19 with TRBJ1-2, with D possibly matching TRBD1 (6 bases). V lost 6 bases and J 0 bases, leaving 14 bases between the germline ends. Per the germline V gene, CDR1 is LNHDA and CDR2 is SQIVND (reference sequence). CDR3 length equals 15 residues.

This clonotype was observed many times. This CDR3 reads CASSSTSGNPYEQYF. CDR3 DNA sequence: TGTGCCAGCAGTTCGACTAGCGGAAACCCTTACGAGCAGTACTTC. The chain has TRBV28 and TRBJ2-7; TRBD2 matches 9 bases. V was pared by 4 bases and J by 4 bases, with 8 bases of the junction left unmatched. The CDR3 has 15 amino acids. Germline CDR1 is MDHEN and CDR2 is SYDVKM.

This sequence joins TRBV7-9 and TRBJ2-1; D is perhaps TRBD2 (6 bases). Trimming shortened V by 5 bases and J by 0 bases, and 14 bases separated the two germline ends. Germline lookup yields CDR1 SEHNR and CDR2 FQNEAQ (reference sequence). The CDR3 is 16 residues long. For the CDR3, the DNA is TGTGCCAGCAGCCCCTCCCGACTAGACTCCTACAATGAGCAGTTCTTC. This encodes CASSPSRLDSYNEQFF.

This clonotype was picked up many times. The V call is TRBV7-9, the J call TRBJ2-5, with D perhaps matching TRBD2 (6 bases). The CDR3 has 14 amino acids. The germline gives CDR1 SEHNR, CDR2 FQNEAQ (reference sequence). The V and J ends lost 5 bases and 5 bases respectively, with 15 bases between them. CDR3 region: CASSPLARGETQYF. The DNA of the CDR3 is TGTGCCAGCAGCCCTCTAGCGCGCGGGGAGACCCAGTACTTC.

This clonotype has ten or more counts. The J gene is TRBJ1-1, the V gene TRBV27; the D is unclear. Trimming left V 8 bases short and J 0 bases short, with 13 bases between. In germline, CDR1 is MNHEY, CDR2 SMNVEV (reference sequence). The CDR3 is 14 residues long. CDR3 bases: TGTGCCAGCCCAAGAGGGCCGTTGAACACTGAAGCTTTCTTT. It yields the protein CASPRGPLNTEAFF.

This clonotype was detected many times. The chain is built from TRBV2 and TRBJ2-7; 10 bases agree with TRBD2. The germline V gene encodes CDR1 SNHLY and CDR2 FYNNEI. With V trimmed by 7 bases and J by 0 bases, 9 bases remained unmatched. The CDR3 is made up of 16 amino acids. The CDR3: CASTTELAGYSYEQYF. The CDR3 bases are TGTGCCAGCACTACCGAACTAGCGGGGTACTCCTACGAGCAGTACTTC.

This clonotype has at least ten counts. This sequence joins TRBV7-9 and TRBJ2-7, with 9 positions matching TRBD2. The CDR3 consists of 17 residues. Germline CDR1 is SEHNR and CDR2 is FQNEAQ (reference sequence). J gave up 0 bases and V 5 bases, and 11 bases lay outside the gene matches. The CDR3 DNA reads as TGTGCCAGCAGCCCAAGCGGTCTAGCGGGGAACTCCTACGAGCAGTACTTC. This translates into CASSPSGLAGNSYEQYF.

As to this clonotype: A much larger clone differs by one base, so this may be a read error. The chain employs TRBV11-3 and TRBJ2-1; D is unclear. The CDR3 runs 14 residues. Looked up from germline, CDR1 is SGHNT and CDR2 is YENEEA. The germline V and J ends were trimmed by 1 base and 11 bases, with 15 bases remaining between them. The CDR3 sequence is CASSLVPSASQQFF. Here the CDR3 DNA reads TGTGCCAGCAGCTTAGTCCCCTCGGCGAGTCAGCAGTTCTTC.

This clonotype was seen many times. The chain has TRBV6-1 and TRBJ2-1, with 9 bases lining up with TRBD2. Germline assignment: CDR1 MNHNS and CDR2 SASEGT. This CDR3 is 17 amino acids long. V gave up 3 bases and J gave up 3 bases; unmatched junction bases: 9. The CDR3 bases are TGTGCCAGCAGTGAGCTCCACGGGACTAGCCTCTACAATGAGCAGTTCTTC. Translated: CASSELHGTSLYNEQFF.

This clonotype was counted many times. The rearrangement links TRBV7-9 to TRBJ2-5; D not certain. The V gene's germline CDR1 is SEHNR and CDR2 FQNEAQ (reference sequence). The CDR3 covers 11 residues. Trimming removed 2 bases from V and 9 bases from J, with 7 bases in between. Here the CDR3 DNA reads TGTGCCAGCAGCTTACTTGAGGCCCAGTACTTC. Its protein is CASSLLEAQYF.

This clonotype has at least ten counts. The chain joins TRBV5-4 to TRBJ1-4, with 9 bases aligning to TRBD1. The CDR3 totals 15 residues. J gave up 2 bases and V 2 bases, and 1 base lay outside the gene matches. Germline V gene sequence: CDR1 SGHNT, CDR2 YYREEE (reference sequence). CDR3 in DNA: TGTGCCAGCAGCTTAGGACAGGGGACTAATGAAAAACTGTTTTTT. This codes for CASSLGQGTNEKLFF.

The sample holds a few counts of this clonotype. CDR3 sequence (DNA): TGTGCCAGCTCACCCTCGAGAGCGGGGAACGAAAAACTGTTTTTT. Its translation: CASSPSRAGNEKLFF. The chain employs TRBV18 and TRBJ1-4; D call uncertain. This CDR3 has 15 residues. Deletions cut 3 bases from V and 8 bases from J, with 16 bases between. Germline V CDR1 and CDR2: KGHSH, LQKENI. The whole variable domain, filled in from reference TRBV18 and TRBJ1-4, reads NAGVMQNPRHLVRRRGQEARLRCSPMKGHSHVYWYRQLPEEGLKFMVYLQKENIIDESGMPKERFSAEFPKEGPSILRIQQVVRGDSAAYFCASSPSRAGNEKLFFGSGTQLSVL.

The V and J genes are TRBV20-1 and TRBJ2-1, with TRBD2 matching 7 bases. Germline V CDR1 and CDR2: DFQATT, SNEGSKA (reference sequence). There are 18 residues in the CDR3. J gave up 0 bases and V 5 bases, and 16 bases lay outside the gene matches. CDR3 bases: TGCAGTGCTCTATCTTTAGCGGGCGAGGGAAGCTCCTACAATGAGCAGTTCTTC. Residues: CSALSLAGEGSSYNEQFF.

This clonotype was seen at least ten times. V usage is TRBV12-3 or TRBV12-4 and J usage is TRBJ2-7, with D perhaps being TRBD1 or TRBD2 (5 bases each). The CDR3 consists of 13 residues. Trimming took 3 bases from V and 7 from J, leaving 13 bases between them. Here the CDR3 reads CASSLGPVREQYF. CDR3 in DNA: TGTGCCAGCAGTTTGGGACCGGTTAGGGAGCAGTACTTC.

Only a few counts were recorded for this clonotype. Germline and junction disagree at one end, which may indicate a read error. V and J are TRBV5-1 and TRBJ2-7; a possible D gene is TRBD1 (6 bases). The length of the CDR3 is 13 residues. Germline CDR1 reads SGHRS; CDR2 reads YFSETQ. The CDR3 DNA reads TGCGCCACCAGCCTGGGGGCAAGGGACGAGCAGTACTTC. It encodes CATSLGARDEQYF.

Many counts were recorded for this clonotype. This chain's CDR3 is CASSMGVDEKLFF. The CDR3 coding sequence is TGTGCCAGCAGCATGGGGGTGGATGAAAAACTGTTTTTT. The chain uses TRBV9 and TRBJ1-4, with D perhaps matching TRBD1 (5 bases). This CDR3 is built from 13 residues. Looked up from germline, CDR1 is SGDLS and CDR2 is YYNGEE. The V and J ends lost 4 bases and 6 bases respectively, with 10 bases between them.

Concerning this clonotype itself: Just one base apart from a much larger clone, this may be a read error. The chain uses TRBV12-3 or TRBV12-4 and TRBJ1-5; D is undetermined. The length of the CDR3 is 12 residues. Trimming shortened V by 10 bases and J by 9 bases, and 16 bases separated the two germline ends. CDR3 protein: CANRAGELPQHF. In DNA, the CDR3 is TGTGCCAACAGAGCCGGGGAATTGCCCCAGCATTTT.

The V and J genes are TRBV20-1 and TRBJ2-6, with D maybe TRBD1 (6 bases). V was clipped by 2 bases and J by 0 bases, with 17 bases between them. The CDR3 loop spans 18 amino acids. Germline CDR1 DFQATT, CDR2 SNEGSKA (reference sequence). The CDR3 protein is CSARNTGTSSSGANVLTF. In nucleotides, the CDR3 is TGCAGTGCTAGAAATACCGGGACATCAAGCTCTGGGGCCAACGTCCTGACTTTC.

This clonotype was counted a few times. V and J are TRBV18 and TRBJ1-2; weak D call: TRBD1 (5 bases). The V gene's germline CDR1 is KGHSH and CDR2 LQKENI. CDR3 length equals 15 residues. V was pared by 3 bases and J by 5 bases, with 16 bases between. CDR3 protein: CASSPPKGVLYGYTF. The CDR3 coding sequence is TGTGCCAGCTCACCCCCCAAAGGGGTGCTTTATGGCTACACCTTC.